Reported below is one TCR beta chain. The antigen it recognizes is unknown. It has no much larger one-base neighbor in the sample; base qualities were not kept. This sample was included in a study of cytomegalovirus exposure and HLA in healthy donors (TCRdb year 2017). In terms of the full investigation: According to a later analysis, the 110 or so validation repertoires were produced on the same platform as the 666 repertoires of the first cohort. To predict cytomegalovirus infection status, the study brought together high-throughput TCR immunosequencing, statistical association of individual TCRs with disease status, and machine learning. The study aimed to test whether cataloging public T cell receptors could reveal signatures of past pathogen exposure. In addition to the first cohort of approximately 650 subjects, a separate validation cohort of 120 different subjects was used.

Paper-wide results and their limitations: The authors suggested that the approach could potentially be generalized to other disease states and immunological phenotypes. A later analysis lacked HLA typing for the validation cohort, so it scored co-occurrence in that cohort across all 120 repertoires. Cytomegalovirus status was reported to be diagnosed by the classifier with high specificity and sensitivity in both the original and validation cohorts. Across donors, most TCR sequences were observed very rarely, whereas some public TCRs were present in many individuals. A few of the identified cytomegalovirus-associated TCR beta chains were confirmed in vitro to be specific for cytomegalovirus antigens. Subsequent analysis determined that TCRs grouped into clusters in the first cohort also showed a tendency toward co-occurrence across the approximately 110 validation repertoires, and approximately 93% of cluster scores exceeded 0. The study listed approximately 150 TCR beta chains as associated with cytomegalovirus.

V and J are truncated by 7 bases and 2 bases respectively, leaving an intervening sequence of 12 bases. The CDR3, from cysteine to phenylalanine, totals 13 residues. The only DNA kept is the CDR3, 39 bases in frame from the first base. From the germline V gene, CDR1 is MNHEY and CDR2 is SVGAGI. Library generation was performed with the immunoSEQ multiplex PCR assay. The original methods were these. A statistical classification framework was developed to diagnose cytomegalovirus status using the catalog of TCR beta chain sequences. TCRdb took this table from immuneACCESS and kept in-frame rearrangements with V and J called. Such tables lack part of the clones; where checked against another copy, unresolved V genes explain under half of the gap, and the rest is unexplained. That table is the source of V, J and clone size, and D and trimming were worked out from the DNA. The sample yields 50,000 or so clones; over 85% were counted once. Roughly 7.1% of the sample rests with the top ten.

Donors formed part of the validation cohort, which comprised over a hundred subjects and was distinct from the first cohort of several hundred subjects. This receptor was identified in a woman younger than 30 in good health and CMV-seropositive. The sample was PBMCs. The chain is assembled from TRBV6-5 and TRBJ2-7; the D gene cannot be resolved reliably. The DNA sequence is as follows: TGTGCCAGCAACTCCTACCTCACCTACGAGCAGTACTTC. Translated, this gives CASNSYLTYEQYF.